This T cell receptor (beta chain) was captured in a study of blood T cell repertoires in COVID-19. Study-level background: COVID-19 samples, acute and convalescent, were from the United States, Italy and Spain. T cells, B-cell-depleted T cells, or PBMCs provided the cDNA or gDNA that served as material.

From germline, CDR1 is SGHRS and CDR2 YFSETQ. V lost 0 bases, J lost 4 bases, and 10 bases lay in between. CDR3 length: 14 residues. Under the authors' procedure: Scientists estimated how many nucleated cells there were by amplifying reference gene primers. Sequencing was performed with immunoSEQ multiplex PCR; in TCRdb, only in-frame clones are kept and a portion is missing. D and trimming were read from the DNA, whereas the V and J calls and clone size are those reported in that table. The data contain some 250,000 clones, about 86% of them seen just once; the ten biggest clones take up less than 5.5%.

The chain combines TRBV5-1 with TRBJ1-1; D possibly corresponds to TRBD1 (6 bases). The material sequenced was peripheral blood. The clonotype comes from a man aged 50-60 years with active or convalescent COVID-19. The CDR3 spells CASSLAGVVTEAFF. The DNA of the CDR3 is TGCGCCAGCAGCTTGGCAGGGGTAGTCACTGAAGCTTTCTTT.